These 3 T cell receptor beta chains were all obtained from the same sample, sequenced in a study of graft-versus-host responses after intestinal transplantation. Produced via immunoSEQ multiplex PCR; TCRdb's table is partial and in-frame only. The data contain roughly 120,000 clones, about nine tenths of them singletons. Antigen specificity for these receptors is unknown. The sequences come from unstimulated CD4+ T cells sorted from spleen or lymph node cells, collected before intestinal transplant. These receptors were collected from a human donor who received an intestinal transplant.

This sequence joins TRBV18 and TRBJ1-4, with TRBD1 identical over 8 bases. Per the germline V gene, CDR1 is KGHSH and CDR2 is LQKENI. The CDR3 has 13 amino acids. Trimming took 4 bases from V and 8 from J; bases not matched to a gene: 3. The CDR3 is CASSRQGNEKLFF. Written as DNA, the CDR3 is TGTGCCAGCTCACGACAGGGGAACGAAAAACTGTTTTTT.

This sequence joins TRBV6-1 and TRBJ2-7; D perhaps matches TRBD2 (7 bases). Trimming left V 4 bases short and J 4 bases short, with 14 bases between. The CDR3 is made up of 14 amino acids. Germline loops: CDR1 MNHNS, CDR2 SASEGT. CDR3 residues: CASSGWGGRYEQYF. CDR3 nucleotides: TGTGCCAGCAGTGGGTGGGGGGGCAGGTACGAGCAGTACTTC.

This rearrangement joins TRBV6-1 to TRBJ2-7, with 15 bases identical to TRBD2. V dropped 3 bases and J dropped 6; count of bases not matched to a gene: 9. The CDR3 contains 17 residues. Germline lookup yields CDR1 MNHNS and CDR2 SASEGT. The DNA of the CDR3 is TGTGCCAGCAGTGAGGTCGGGACTAGCGGGAGGAGGGGCGAGCAGTACTTC. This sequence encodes CASSEVGTSGRRGEQYF.